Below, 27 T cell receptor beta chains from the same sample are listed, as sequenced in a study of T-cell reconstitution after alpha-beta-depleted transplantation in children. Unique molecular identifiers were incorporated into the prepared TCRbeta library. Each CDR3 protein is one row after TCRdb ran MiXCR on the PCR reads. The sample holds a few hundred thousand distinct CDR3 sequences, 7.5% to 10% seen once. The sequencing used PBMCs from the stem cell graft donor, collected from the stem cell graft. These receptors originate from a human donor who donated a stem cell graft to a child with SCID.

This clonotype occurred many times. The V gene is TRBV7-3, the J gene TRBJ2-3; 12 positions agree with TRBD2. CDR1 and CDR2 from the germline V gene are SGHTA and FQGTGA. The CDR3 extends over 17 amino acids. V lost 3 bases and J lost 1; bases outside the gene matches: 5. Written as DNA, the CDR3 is TGTGCCAGCAGCTTCGGACTAGCGGGGCGAGGCACAGATACGCAGTATTTT. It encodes CASSFGLAGRGTDTQYF.

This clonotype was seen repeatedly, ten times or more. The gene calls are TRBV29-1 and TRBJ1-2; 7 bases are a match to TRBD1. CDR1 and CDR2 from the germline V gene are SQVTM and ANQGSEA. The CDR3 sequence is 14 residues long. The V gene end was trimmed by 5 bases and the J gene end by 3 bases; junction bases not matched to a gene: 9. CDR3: CSVNRGGWDYGYTF. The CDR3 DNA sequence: TGCAGCGTTAACAGGGGAGGCTGGGACTATGGCTACACCTTC.

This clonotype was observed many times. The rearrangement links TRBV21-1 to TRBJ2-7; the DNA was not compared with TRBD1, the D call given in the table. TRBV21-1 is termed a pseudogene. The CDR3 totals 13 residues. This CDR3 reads CASSKGPAYEQYF. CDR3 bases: TGTGCCAGCAGCAAAGGTCCCGCCTACGAGCAGTACTTC.

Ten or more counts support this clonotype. CDR3 sequence (DNA): TGCGCCAGCAGCTCGCTTCCAGGGGAGAAACTGTTTTTT. It is translated as CASSSLPGEKLFF. V and J are TRBV5-1 and TRBJ1-4, with D tentatively TRBD1 (6 bases). V lost 3 bases and J 11 bases, leaving 14 bases between the germline ends. The CDR3 runs 13 residues. Per germline, CDR1 SGHRS and CDR2 YFSETQ.

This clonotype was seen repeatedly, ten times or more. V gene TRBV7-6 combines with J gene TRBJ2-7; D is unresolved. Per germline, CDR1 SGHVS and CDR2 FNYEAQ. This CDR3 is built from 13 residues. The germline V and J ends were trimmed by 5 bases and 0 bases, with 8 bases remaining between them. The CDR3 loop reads CASSPRSSYEQYF. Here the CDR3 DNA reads TGTGCCAGCAGCCCCAGGAGCTCCTACGAGCAGTACTTC.

The CDR3 DNA sequence: TGTGCCAGCAGCTGGGGGCTTTTCTGCTCCTACAATGAGCAGTTCTTC. Translating it yields CASSWGLFCSYNEQFF. This chain connects TRBV5-6 to TRBJ2-1; possibly TRBD1 for D (6 bases). The CDR3 extends over 16 amino acids. Trimming pared 3 bases from V and 0 bases from J, leaving 13 bases between. The V gene's germline CDR1 is SGHDT and CDR2 YYEEEE.

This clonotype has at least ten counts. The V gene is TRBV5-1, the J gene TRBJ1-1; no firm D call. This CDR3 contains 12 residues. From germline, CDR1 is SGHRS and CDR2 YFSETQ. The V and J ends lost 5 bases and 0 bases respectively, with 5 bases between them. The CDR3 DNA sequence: TGCGCCAGCAGAGCCCTGAACACTGAAGCTTTCTTT. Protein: CASRALNTEAFF. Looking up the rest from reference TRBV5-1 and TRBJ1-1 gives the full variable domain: KAGVTQTPRYLIKTRGQQVTLSCSPISGHRSVSWYQQTPGQGLQFLFEYFSETQRNKGNFPGRFSGRQFSNSRSEMNVSTLELGDSALYLCASRALNTEAFFGQGTRLTVV.

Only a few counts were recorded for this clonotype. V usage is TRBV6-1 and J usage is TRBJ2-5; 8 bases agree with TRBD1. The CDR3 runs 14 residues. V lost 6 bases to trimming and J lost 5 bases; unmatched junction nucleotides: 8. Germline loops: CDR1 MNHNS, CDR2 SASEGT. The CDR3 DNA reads TGTGCCAGCAGGGTTCGACAGGGGCGGGAGACCCAGTACTTC. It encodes CASRVRQGRETQYF.

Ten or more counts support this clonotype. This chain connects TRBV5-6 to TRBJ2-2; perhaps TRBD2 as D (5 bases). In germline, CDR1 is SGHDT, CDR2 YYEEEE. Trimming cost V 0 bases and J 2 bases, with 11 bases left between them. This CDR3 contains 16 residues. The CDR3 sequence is CASSLAWRQNTGELFF. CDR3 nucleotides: TGTGCCAGCAGCTTGGCGTGGAGGCAAAACACCGGGGAGCTGTTTTTT.

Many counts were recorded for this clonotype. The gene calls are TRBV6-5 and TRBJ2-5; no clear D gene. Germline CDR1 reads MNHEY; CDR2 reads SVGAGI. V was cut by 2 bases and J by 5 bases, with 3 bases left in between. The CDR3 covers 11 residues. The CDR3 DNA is TGTGCCAGCAGTTACCTGGAGACCCAGTACTTC. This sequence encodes CASSYLETQYF.

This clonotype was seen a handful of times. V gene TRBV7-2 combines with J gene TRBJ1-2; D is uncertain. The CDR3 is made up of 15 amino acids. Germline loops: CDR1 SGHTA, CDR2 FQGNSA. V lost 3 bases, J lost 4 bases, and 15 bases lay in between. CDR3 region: CASSFRLRPRYGYTF. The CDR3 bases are TGTGCCAGCAGCTTCAGACTCCGACCCCGCTATGGCTACACCTTC.

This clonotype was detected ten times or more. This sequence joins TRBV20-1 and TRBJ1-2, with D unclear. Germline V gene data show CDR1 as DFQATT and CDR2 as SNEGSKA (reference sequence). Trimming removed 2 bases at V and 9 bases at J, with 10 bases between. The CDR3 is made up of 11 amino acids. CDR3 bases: TGCAGTGCTAGACACTCGGAGCGCTACACCTTC. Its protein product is CSARHSERYTF.

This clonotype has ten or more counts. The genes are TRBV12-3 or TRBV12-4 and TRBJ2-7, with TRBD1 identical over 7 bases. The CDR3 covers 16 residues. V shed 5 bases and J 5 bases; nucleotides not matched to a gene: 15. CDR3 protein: CASSPKGTVRFDEQYF. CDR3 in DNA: TGTGCCAGCAGTCCTAAGGGGACAGTGAGGTTCGACGAGCAGTACTTC.

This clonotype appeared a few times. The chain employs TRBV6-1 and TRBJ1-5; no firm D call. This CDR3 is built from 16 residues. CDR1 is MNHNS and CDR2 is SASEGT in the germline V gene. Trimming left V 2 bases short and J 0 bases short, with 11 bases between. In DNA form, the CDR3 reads TGTGCCAGCAGTGAATCGGCTTACTATAGCAATCAGCCCCAGCATTTT. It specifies CASSESAYYSNQPQHF.

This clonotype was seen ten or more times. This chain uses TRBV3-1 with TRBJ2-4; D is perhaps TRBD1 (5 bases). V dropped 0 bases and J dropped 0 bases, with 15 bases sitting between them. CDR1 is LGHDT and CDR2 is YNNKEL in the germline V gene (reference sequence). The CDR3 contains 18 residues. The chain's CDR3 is CASSQDPDSHLAKNIQYF. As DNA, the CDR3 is TGTGCCAGCAGCCAAGATCCCGACAGCCATCTAGCCAAAAACATTCAGTACTTC.

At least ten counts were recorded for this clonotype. CDR3 bases: TGTGCCAGCAGCCCTGGTGTGCTACGCGGCCGCACAGATACGCAGTATTTT. Translation gives CASSPGVLRGRTDTQYF. The V and J genes are TRBV12-3 or TRBV12-4 and TRBJ2-3; D unclear. The CDR3 contains 17 residues. Trimming stripped 6 bases from V and 1 base from J, with 20 bases between.

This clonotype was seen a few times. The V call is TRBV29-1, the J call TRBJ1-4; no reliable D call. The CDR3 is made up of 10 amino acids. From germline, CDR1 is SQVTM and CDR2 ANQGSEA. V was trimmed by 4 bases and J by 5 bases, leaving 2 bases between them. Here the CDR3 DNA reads TGCAGCGTTGCCAATGAAAAACTGTTTTTT. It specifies CSVANEKLFF.

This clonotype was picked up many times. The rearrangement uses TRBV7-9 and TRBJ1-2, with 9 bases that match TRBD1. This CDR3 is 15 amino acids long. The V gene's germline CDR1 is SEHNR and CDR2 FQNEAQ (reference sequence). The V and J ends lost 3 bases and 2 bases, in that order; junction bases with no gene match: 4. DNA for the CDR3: TGTGCCAGCAGCTTTGCCGGGACAGGGAACTATGGCTACACCTTC. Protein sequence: CASSFAGTGNYGYTF.

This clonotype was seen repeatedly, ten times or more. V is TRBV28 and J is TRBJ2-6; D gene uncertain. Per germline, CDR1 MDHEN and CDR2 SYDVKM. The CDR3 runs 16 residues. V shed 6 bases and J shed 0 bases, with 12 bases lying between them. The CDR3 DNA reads TGTGCCAGCAGCCCAGGTACTATCTCTGGGGCCAACGTCCTGACTTTC. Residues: CASSPGTISGANVLTF.

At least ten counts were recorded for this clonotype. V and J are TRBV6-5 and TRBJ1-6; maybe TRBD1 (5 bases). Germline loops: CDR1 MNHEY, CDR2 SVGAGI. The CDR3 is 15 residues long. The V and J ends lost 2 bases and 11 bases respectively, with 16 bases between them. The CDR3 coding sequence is TGTGCCAGCAGTTACGGCCAGGGCTTTAGGGCACCCCTCCACTTT. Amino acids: CASSYGQGFRAPLHF.

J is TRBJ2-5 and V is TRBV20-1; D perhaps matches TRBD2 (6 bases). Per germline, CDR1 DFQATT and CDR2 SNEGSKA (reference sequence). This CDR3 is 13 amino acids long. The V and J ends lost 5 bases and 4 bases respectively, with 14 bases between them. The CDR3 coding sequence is TGCAGTGCTCGTCGACTAGGCCGAGAGACCCAGTACTTC. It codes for CSARRLGRETQYF.

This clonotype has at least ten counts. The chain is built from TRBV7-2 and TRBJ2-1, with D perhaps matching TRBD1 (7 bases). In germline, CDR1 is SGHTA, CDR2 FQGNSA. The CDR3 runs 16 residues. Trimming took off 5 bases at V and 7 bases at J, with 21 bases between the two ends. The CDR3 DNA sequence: TGTGCCAGCAGCACCATGGACAGGAGGGCTAGGAATGAGCAGTTCTTC. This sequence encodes CASSTMDRRARNEQFF.

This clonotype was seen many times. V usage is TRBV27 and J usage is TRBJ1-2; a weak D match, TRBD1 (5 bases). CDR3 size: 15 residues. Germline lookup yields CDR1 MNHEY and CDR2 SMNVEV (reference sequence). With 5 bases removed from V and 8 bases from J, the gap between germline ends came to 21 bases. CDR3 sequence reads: CASSSRDRGLLGYTF. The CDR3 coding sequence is TGTGCCAGCAGTAGCCGCGACAGAGGACTATTGGGCTACACCTTC.

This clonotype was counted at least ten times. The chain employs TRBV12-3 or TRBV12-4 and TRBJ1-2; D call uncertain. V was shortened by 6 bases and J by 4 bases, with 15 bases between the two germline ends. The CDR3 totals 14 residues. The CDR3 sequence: CASSLGVTTYGYTF. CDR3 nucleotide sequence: TGTGCCAGCAGCCTGGGTGTCACGACCTATGGCTACACCTTC.

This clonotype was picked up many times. The DNA for the CDR3 is TGCAGTGCTCTGGATAGCCTTTCGGGACAGGGGGCCGGAGGCTACACCTTC. Protein product: CSALDSLSGQGAGGYTF. The chain links TRBV20-1 to TRBJ1-2; 12 bases are shared with TRBD1. V shed 5 bases and J 8 bases; nucleotides not matched to a gene: 18. The CDR3 consists of 17 residues. Germline V gene lookup returns CDR1 DFQATT and CDR2 SNEGSKA (reference sequence).

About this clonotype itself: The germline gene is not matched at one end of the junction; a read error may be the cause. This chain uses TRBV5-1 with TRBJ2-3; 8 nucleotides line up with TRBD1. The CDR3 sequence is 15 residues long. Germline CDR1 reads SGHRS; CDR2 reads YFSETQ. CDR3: CASSPRDRSTDTQYF. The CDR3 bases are TGCGCCAGCAGCCCCCGGGACAGGAGCACGGATACGCAGTATTTT. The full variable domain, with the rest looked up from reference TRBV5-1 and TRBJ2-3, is KAGVTQTPRYLIKTRGQQVTLSCSPISGHRSVSWYQQTPGQGLQFLFEYFSETQRNKGNFPGRFSGRQFSNSRSEMNVSTLELGDSALYLCASSPRDRSTDTQYFGPGTRLTVL.

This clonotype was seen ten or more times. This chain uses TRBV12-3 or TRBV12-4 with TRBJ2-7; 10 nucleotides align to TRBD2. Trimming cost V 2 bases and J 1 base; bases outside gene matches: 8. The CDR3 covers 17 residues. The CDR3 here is CASSLSYLAGASYEQYF. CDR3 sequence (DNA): TGTGCCAGCAGTTTAAGCTATCTAGCGGGGGCATCCTACGAGCAGTACTTC.